Listed here are 20 T cell receptor beta chains from one sample, sequenced in a study of blood T cell repertoires in COVID-19. Sequencing used immunoSEQ multiplex PCR; TCRdb keeps in-frame clones, though not all of them. The profile shows about 53,000 clones, 87% of them singletons. Sample: peripheral blood. The source of these receptors is a man in his fifties or sixties with acute or convalescent COVID-19.

The chain combines TRBV6-1 with TRBJ2-1, with TRBD2 matching over 8 bases. The germline V gene encodes CDR1 MNHNS and CDR2 SASEGT. Losses at the gene ends were 1 base for V and 7 bases for J; bases not matched to a gene: 6. The CDR3 totals 15 residues. CDR3 amino acids: CASSEGREVRNEQFF. As DNA, the CDR3 is TGTGCCAGCAGTGAAGGGCGGGAGGTCCGGAATGAGCAGTTCTTC.

The rearrangement uses TRBV7-3 and TRBJ2-5; D unclear. CDR3 length: 13 residues. The ends were cut back, 3 bases at V and 5 bases at J, with 10 bases in the middle. The germline CDR1 and CDR2 sequences are SGHTA and FQGTGA. This CDR3 reads CASSFRMRETQYF. The CDR3 DNA reads as TGTGCCAGCAGCTTTCGAATGCGGGAGACCCAGTACTTC.

CDR3 in DNA: TGTGCCAGCAGCCTATTACAGGGGGAGACCCAGTACTTC. Translating gives CASSLLQGETQYF. This rearrangement joins TRBV7-9 to TRBJ2-5; 7 bases map to TRBD1. J gave up 5 bases and V 5 bases, and 5 bases lay outside the gene matches. Germline V gives CDR1 SEHNR, CDR2 FQNEAQ (reference sequence). This CDR3 comprises 13 residues.

The rearrangement links TRBV7-3 to TRBJ2-1; a possible D gene is TRBD1 (6 bases). The CDR3 length is 19 residues. With 5 bases removed from V and 1 base from J, the gap between germline ends came to 24 bases. Looked up from germline, CDR1 is SGHTA and CDR2 is FQGTGA. The CDR3 is CASSPQGRRPGGSYNEQFF. The DNA of the CDR3 is TGTGCCAGCAGCCCACAGGGACGAAGGCCCGGAGGTTCCTACAATGAGCAGTTCTTC.

This clone was seen a single time. This sequence joins TRBV10-3 and TRBJ1-1; 9 positions match TRBD1. The germline CDR1 and CDR2 sequences are ENHRY and SYGVKD. With V trimmed by 0 bases and J by 9 bases, 5 bases remained unmatched. The CDR3 loop spans 14 amino acids. This CDR3 reads CAISESSGTGKAFF. The CDR3 nucleotides read TGTGCCATCAGTGAGTCATCCGGGACAGGGAAAGCTTTCTTT.

The chain employs TRBV27 and TRBJ1-2, with 9 positions matching TRBD1. Germline lookup yields CDR1 MNHEY and CDR2 SMNVEV (reference sequence). The CDR3 sequence is 16 residues long. V dropped 0 bases and J dropped 5; count of bases not matched to a gene: 7. CDR3 sequence reads: CASSLSGQGGRYGYTF. CDR3 in DNA: TGTGCCAGCAGTTTATCGGGACAGGGCGGACGTTATGGCTACACCTTC.

This clone showed up just once. The genes are TRBV6-5 and TRBJ1-1; D not resolved. V lost 2 bases and J 3 bases, leaving 10 bases between the germline ends. This CDR3 contains 14 residues. Germline CDR1 reads MNHEY; CDR2 reads SVGAGI. Written as DNA, the CDR3 is TGTGCCAGCAGTTACGTCGACGGGGACACTGAAGCTTTCTTT. Translating it yields CASSYVDGDTEAFF.

The rearrangement links TRBV28 to TRBJ2-2, with TRBD1 matching 8 bases. The germline CDR1 and CDR2 sequences are MDHEN and SYDVKM. The CDR3 has 16 amino acids. Trimming took 5 bases from V and 1 from J; bases not matched to a gene: 6. The CDR3 bases are TGTGCCAGCAGTCGACCGGGACAGGAGAACACCGGGGAGCTGTTTTTT. Protein product: CASSRPGQENTGELFF. The entire variable domain, with the rest obtained from reference TRBV28 and TRBJ2-2, is as follows: DVKVTQSSRYLVKRTGEKVFLECVQDMDHENMFWYRQDPGLGLRLIYFSYDVKMKEKGDIPEGYSVSREKKERFSLILESASTNQTSMYLCASSRPGQENTGELFFGEGSRLTVL.

The V gene is TRBV5-4, the J gene TRBJ2-2; 12 positions agree with TRBD1. Germline assignment: CDR1 SGHNT and CDR2 YYREEE (reference sequence). After removal of 4 bases from V and 7 bases from J, the junction contained 5 bases not matched to a gene. CDR3 length: 15 residues. The CDR3 reads CASSGGQGAIGELFF. CDR3 DNA: TGTGCCAGCAGCGGGGGACAGGGGGCAATCGGGGAGCTGTTTTTT.

The chain combines TRBV28 with TRBJ1-4; TRBD1 might be the D (6 bases). The germline V gene encodes CDR1 MDHEN and CDR2 SYDVKM. This CDR3 has 16 amino acids. Trimming left V 6 bases short and J 7 bases short, with 21 bases between. CDR3 bases: TGTGCCAGCAGAAGCACCCGGGCCCAGGGGATTGAAAAACTGTTTTTT. This translates into CASRSTRAQGIEKLFF.

This clone showed up just once. The chain has TRBV28 and TRBJ2-7; 7 bases line up with TRBD1. V trimming: 6 bases; J trimming: 2 bases; junction bases outside the gene matches: 10. CDR1 and CDR2 (germline): MDHEN, SYDVKM. The CDR3 contains 15 residues. The CDR3 DNA follows: TGTGCCAGCAGCCCCACAGGGGCGCTGGCCTACGAGCAGTACTTC. This sequence encodes CASSPTGALAYEQYF.

The J gene is TRBJ2-1, the V gene TRBV5-1; 10 nucleotides match TRBD1. This CDR3 comprises 14 residues. CDR1 and CDR2 from the germline V gene are SGHRS and YFSETQ. Trimming at V came to 4 bases and at J to 4 bases, leaving 2 bases not matched to a gene. CDR3 nucleotide sequence: TGCGCCAGCAGCGTGGGACAGGGGTACAATGAGCAGTTCTTC. It codes for CASSVGQGYNEQFF. The full variable domain, in which reference TRBV5-1 and TRBJ2-1 provide the parts outside the CDR3, is KAGVTQTPRYLIKTRGQQVTLSCSPISGHRSVSWYQQTPGQGLQFLFEYFSETQRNKGNFPGRFSGRQFSNSRSEMNVSTLELGDSALYLCASSVGQGYNEQFFGPGTRLTVL.

V is TRBV6-5 and J is TRBJ2-4, with 12 positions matching TRBD2. The CDR3 runs to 15 residues. CDR1 and CDR2 from the germline V gene are MNHEY and SVGAGI. J gave up 3 bases and V 5 bases, and 2 bases lay outside the gene matches. CDR3 region: CASSRTSGVKNIQYF. The CDR3 bases are TGTGCCAGCAGTCGGACTAGCGGGGTCAAAAACATTCAGTACTTC.

The J gene is TRBJ2-6, the V gene TRBV6-5, with TRBD1 matching over 7 bases. V lost 2 bases, J lost 2 bases, and 3 bases stayed unmatched. Germline CDR1 reads MNHEY; CDR2 reads SVGAGI. The CDR3 runs to 16 residues. Here the CDR3 reads CASSYQTGTGANVLTF. The CDR3 region has the DNA TGTGCCAGCAGTTACCAGACAGGGACTGGGGCCAACGTCCTGACTTTC.

This clone was found a few times. The chain uses TRBV5-4 and TRBJ2-7; perhaps TRBD2 as D (6 bases). The germline CDR1 and CDR2 sequences are SGHNT and YYREEE (reference sequence). The CDR3 is 14 amino acids. V lost 0 bases and J 3 bases, leaving 10 bases between the germline ends. CDR3 sequence reads: CASSLGDGGYEQYF. The CDR3 nucleotides read TGTGCCAGCAGCTTGGGCGACGGGGGCTACGAGCAGTACTTC.

The V gene is TRBV5-1, the J gene TRBJ2-3; TRBD2 matches 13 bases. This CDR3 spans 20 amino acids. Trimming cost V 1 base and J 2 bases; bases outside gene matches: 13. Germline-derived CDR1 and CDR2 are SGHRS and YFSETQ. The CDR3 DNA reads as TGCGCCAGCAGCTTGAAAGGTCGGACTAGCGGGAGTCCGAACACAGATACGCAGTATTTT. Protein sequence: CASSLKGRTSGSPNTDTQYF.

The genes are TRBV11-2 and TRBJ2-7; 7 nucleotides match TRBD2. The CDR3 runs 14 residues. V trimming: 6 bases; J trimming: 0 bases; junction bases outside the gene matches: 5. Per germline, CDR1 SGHAT and CDR2 FQNNGV. CDR3 DNA sequence: TGTGCCAGCAGGTTGGCGGGGGACTCCTACGAGCAGTACTTC. It encodes CASRLAGDSYEQYF.

The chain is built from TRBV27 and TRBJ1-6; D call uncertain. Looked up from germline, CDR1 is MNHEY and CDR2 is SMNVEV (reference sequence). CDR3 length equals 14 residues. The V end lost 2 bases, the J end lost 2 bases, and 4 bases lay between the germline ends. CDR3 sequence reads: CASSLVTYNSPLHF. The CDR3 DNA is TGTGCCAGCAGTTTAGTCACCTATAATTCACCCCTCCACTTT.

CDR3 sequence reads: CASSHRGPSYNEQFF. CDR3 coding DNA: TGTGCCAGCAGTCACAGGGGGCCCTCCTACAATGAGCAGTTCTTC. The genes are TRBV2 and TRBJ2-1; TRBD1 agrees at 9 bases. From germline, CDR1 is SNHLY and CDR2 FYNNEI. The CDR3 covers 15 residues. J gave up 0 bases and V 5 bases, and 2 bases lay outside the gene matches.

The chain has TRBV18 and TRBJ2-7; 9 positions match TRBD1. CDR3 size: 14 residues. The germline gives CDR1 KGHSH, CDR2 LQKENI. V shed 4 bases, J shed 3 bases, and the junction held 4 bases outside the gene matches. The CDR3 spells CASSRGQGNYEQYF. CDR3 in DNA: TGTGCCAGCTCACGGGGACAGGGAAACTACGAGCAGTACTTC.